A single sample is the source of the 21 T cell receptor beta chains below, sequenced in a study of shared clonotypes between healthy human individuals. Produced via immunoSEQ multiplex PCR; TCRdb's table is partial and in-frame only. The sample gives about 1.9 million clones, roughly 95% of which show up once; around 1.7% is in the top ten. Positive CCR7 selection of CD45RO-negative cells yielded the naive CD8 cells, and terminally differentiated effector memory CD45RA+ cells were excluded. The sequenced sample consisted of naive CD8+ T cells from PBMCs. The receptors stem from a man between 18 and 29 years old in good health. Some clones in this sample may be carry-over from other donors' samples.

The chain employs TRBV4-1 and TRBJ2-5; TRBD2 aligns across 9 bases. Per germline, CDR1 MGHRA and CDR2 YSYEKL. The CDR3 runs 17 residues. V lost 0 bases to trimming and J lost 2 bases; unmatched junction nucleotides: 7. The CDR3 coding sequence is TGCGCCAGCAGCCAAGAGCGGGAGGGCCGATGGCAAGAGACCCAGTACTTC. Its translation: CASSQEREGRWQETQYF.

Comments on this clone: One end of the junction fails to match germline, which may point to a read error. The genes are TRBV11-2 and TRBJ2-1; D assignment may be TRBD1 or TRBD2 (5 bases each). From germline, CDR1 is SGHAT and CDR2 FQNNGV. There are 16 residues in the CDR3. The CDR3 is CASSLGRLLSDNEQFF. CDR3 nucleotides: TGTGCCAGCAGCTTGGGGCGACTACTCTCCGACAATGAGCAGTTCTTC.

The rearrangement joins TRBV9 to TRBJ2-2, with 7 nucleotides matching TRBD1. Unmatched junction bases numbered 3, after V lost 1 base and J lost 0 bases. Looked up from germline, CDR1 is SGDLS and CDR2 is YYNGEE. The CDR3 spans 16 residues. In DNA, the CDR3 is TGTGCCAGCAGCGTATATGGGACAGCGAACACCGGGGAGCTGTTTTTT. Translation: CASSVYGTANTGELFF.

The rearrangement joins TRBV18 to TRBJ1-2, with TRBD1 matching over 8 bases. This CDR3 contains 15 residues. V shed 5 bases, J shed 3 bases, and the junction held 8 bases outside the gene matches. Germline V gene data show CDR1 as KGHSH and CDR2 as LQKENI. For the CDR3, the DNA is TGTGCCAGCTCAGAAGGACCAGGGGGCGACTATGGCTACACCTTC. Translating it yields CASSEGPGGDYGYTF. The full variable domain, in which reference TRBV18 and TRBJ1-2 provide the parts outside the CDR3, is NAGVMQNPRHLVRRRGQEARLRCSPMKGHSHVYWYRQLPEEGLKFMVYLQKENIIDESGMPKERFSAEFPKEGPSILRIQQVVRGDSAAYFCASSEGPGGDYGYTFGSGTRLTVV.

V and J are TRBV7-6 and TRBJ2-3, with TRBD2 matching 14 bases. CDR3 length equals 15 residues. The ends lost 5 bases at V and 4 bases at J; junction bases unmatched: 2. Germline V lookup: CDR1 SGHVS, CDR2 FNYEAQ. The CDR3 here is CASSATSGRADTQYF. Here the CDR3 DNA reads TGTGCCAGCAGCGCGACTAGCGGGAGGGCAGATACGCAGTATTTT. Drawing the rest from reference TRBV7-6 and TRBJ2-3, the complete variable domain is GAGVSQSPRYKVTKRGQDVALRCDPISGHVSLYWYRQALGQGPEFLTYFNYEAQQDKSGLPNDRFSAERPEGSISTLTIQRTEQRDSAMYRCASSATSGRADTQYFGPGTRLTVL.

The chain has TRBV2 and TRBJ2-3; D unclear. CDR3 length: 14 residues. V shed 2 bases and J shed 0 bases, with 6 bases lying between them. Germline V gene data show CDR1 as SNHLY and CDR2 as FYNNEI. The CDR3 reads CASSEMGSTDTQYF. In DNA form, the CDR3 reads TGTGCCAGCAGTGAAATGGGGAGCACAGATACGCAGTATTTT.

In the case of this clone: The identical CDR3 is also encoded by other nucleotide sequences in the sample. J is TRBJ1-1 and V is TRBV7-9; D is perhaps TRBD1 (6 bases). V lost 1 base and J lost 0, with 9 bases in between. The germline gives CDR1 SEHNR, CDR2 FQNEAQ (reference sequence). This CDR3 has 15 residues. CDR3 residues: CASSLVGGLNTEAFF. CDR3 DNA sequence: TGTGCCAGCAGCTTAGTTGGGGGCTTGAACACTGAAGCTTTCTTT.

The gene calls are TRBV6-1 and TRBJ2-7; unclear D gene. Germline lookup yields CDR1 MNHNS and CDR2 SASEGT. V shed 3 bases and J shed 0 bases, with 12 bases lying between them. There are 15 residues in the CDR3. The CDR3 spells CASSEADPISYEQYF. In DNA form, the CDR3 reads TGTGCCAGCAGTGAGGCGGATCCTATCTCCTACGAGCAGTACTTC.

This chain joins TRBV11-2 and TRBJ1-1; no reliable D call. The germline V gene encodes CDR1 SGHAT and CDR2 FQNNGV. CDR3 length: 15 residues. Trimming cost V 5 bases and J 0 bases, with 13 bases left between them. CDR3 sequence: CASSQPVGLNTEAFF. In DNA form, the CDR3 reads TGTGCCAGCAGCCAACCGGTAGGGCTGAACACTGAAGCTTTCTTT.

The CDR3 sequence is CASSLGSGRQFF. DNA for the CDR3: TGTGCCAGCAGCTTGGGAAGTGGGAGGCAGTTCTTC. The chain carries TRBV5-6 and TRBJ2-1, with D tentatively TRBD2 (5 bases). The V end lost 0 bases, the J end lost 12 bases, and 10 bases lay between the germline ends. There are 12 residues in the CDR3. Germline V lookup: CDR1 SGHDT, CDR2 YYEEEE. The complete variable domain, with remaining parts taken from reference TRBV5-6 and TRBJ2-1, reads DAGVTQSPTHLIKTRGQQVTLRCSPKSGHDTVSWYQQALGQGPQFIFQYYEEEERQRGNFPDRFSGHQFPNYSSELNVNALLLGDSALYLCASSLGSGRQFFGPGTRLTVL.

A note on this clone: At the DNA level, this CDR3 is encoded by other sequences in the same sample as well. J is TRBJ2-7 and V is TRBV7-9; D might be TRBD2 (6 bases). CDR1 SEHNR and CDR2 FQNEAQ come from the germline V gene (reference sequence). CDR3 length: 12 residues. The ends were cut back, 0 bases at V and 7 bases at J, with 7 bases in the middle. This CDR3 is CASSLARGEQYF. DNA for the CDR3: TGTGCCAGCAGCTTAGCTCGGGGGGAGCAGTACTTC.

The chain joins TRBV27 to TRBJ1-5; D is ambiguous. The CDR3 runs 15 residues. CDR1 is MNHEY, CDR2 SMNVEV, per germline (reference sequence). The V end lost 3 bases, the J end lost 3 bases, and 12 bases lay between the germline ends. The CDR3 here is CASSFVGEINQPQHF. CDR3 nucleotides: TGTGCCAGCAGTTTCGTCGGGGAAATCAATCAGCCCCAGCATTTT.

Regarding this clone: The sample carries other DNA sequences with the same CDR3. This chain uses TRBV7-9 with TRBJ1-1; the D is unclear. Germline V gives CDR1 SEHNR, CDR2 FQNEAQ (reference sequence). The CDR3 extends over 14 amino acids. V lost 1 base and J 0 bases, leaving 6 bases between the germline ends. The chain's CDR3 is CASSLVGMNTEAFF. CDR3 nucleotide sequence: TGTGCCAGCAGCTTAGTGGGAATGAACACTGAAGCTTTCTTT.

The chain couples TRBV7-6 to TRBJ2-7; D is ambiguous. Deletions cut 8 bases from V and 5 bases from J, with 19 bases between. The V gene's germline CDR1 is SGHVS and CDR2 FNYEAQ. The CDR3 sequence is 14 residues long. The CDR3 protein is CASGPEVRYHEQYF. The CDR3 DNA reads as TGTGCCAGCGGCCCGGAAGTTCGATACCACGAGCAGTACTTC.

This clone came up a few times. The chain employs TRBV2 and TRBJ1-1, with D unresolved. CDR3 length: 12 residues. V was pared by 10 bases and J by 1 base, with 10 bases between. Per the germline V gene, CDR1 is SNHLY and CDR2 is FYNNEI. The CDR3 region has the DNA TGTGCCAACGGAATCCCGAACACTGAAGCTTTCTTT. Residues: CANGIPNTEAFF. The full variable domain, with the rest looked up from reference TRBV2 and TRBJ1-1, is EPEVTQTPSHQVTQMGQEVILRCVPISNHLYFYWYRQILGQKVEFLVSFYNNEISEKSEIFDDQFSVERPDGSNFTLKIRSTKLEDSAMYFCANGIPNTEAFFGQGTRLTVV.

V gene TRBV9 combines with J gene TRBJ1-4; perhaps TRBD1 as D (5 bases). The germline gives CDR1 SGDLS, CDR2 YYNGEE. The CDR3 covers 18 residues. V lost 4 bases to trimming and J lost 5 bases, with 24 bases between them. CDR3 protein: CASSPGGRTGTVNEKLFF. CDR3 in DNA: TGTGCCAGCAGCCCAGGTGGCAGAACCGGGACCGTGAATGAAAAACTGTTTTTT.

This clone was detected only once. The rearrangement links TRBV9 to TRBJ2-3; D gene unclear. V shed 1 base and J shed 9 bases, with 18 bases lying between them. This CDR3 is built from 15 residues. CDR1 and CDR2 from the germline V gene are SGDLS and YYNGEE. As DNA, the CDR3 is TGTGCCAGCAGCGTACCAACGATCGGACCGAACACGCAGTATTTT. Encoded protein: CASSVPTIGPNTQYF.

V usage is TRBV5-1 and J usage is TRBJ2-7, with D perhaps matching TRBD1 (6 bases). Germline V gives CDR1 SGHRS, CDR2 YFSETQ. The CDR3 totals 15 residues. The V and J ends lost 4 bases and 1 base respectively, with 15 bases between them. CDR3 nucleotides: TGCGCCAGCAGCCTCAGCAGGGGTCTTTCCTACGAGCAGTACTTC. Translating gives CASSLSRGLSYEQYF.

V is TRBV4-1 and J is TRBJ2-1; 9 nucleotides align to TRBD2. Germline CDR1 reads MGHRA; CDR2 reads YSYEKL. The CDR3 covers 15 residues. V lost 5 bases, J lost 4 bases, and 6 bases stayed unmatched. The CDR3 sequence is CASSEGLARYNEQFF. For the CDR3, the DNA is TGCGCCAGCAGCGAAGGACTAGCGCGTTACAATGAGCAGTTCTTC.

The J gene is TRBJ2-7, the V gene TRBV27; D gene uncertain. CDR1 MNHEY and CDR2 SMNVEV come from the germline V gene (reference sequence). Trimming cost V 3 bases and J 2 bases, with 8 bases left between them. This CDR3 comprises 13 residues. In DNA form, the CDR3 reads TGTGCCAGCAGTTTTGGGGTTCCCTACGAGCAGTACTTC. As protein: CASSFGVPYEQYF.

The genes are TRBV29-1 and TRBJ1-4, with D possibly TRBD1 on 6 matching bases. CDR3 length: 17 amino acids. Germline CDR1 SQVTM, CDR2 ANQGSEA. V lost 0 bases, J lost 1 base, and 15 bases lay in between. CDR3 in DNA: TGCAGCGTTGAAGACCCAAACGGGGGCCAAACTAATGAAAAACTGTTTTTT. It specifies CSVEDPNGGQTNEKLFF.